A selection of T cell receptor beta chains follows, all from one sample in a study of CD8 T cells in Susac syndrome. TCRdb re-analysed the immunoSEQ multiplex PCR reads in MiXCR, keeping a single row per CDR3 protein. The data show some 300,000 distinct CDR3 sequences, approximately 85% seen once. Sequencing was done on a sample of CD8+ T cells from PBMCs. The receptors come from a human donor with multiple sclerosis. CDR3s include the opening cysteine and the closing phenylalanine or tryptophan. The D gene is left open where the match is weak. Clone size, where shown, is once, few, many, or a class for clones that have expanded.

-	TRBV10-1	TRBJ1-1	-	CASSESLRGTEAFF	TGCGCCAGCAGTGAGAGCCTCAGGGGCACTGAAGCTTTCTTT
-	TRBV5-4	TRBJ2-7	once	CASSLGPLGTPYEQYF	TGTGCCAGCAGCTTGGGGCCACTAGGGACCCCCTACGAGCAGTACTTC
-	TRBV10-1	TRBJ2-3	-	CASSLHGQEGTDTQYF	TGCGCCAGCAGTCTACACGGGCAAGAGGGCACAGATACGCAGTATTTT
-	TRBV28	TRBJ2-5	once	CASRSRLEETQYF	TGTGCCAGCAGATCAAGACTGGAAGAGACCCAGTACTTC
-	TRBV27	TRBJ2-7	-	CASSLSPPLEQYF	TGTGCCAGCAGTTTATCTCCCCCGCTCGAGCAGTACTTC
-	TRBV28	TRBJ1-5	-	CASSLGGTNLFPQHF	TGTGCCAGCAGTTTGGGTGGCACCAACCTTTTTCCCCAGCATTTT
-	TRBV3-1	TRBJ2-7	-	CASSHEGSESGYEQYF	TGTGCCAGCAGCCATGAAGGGTCGGAGAGCGGCTACGAGCAGTACTTC
TRBD1	TRBV5-5	TRBJ1-1	-	CASSALPGQGAWDTEAFF	TGTGCCAGCAGCGCACTACCGGGACAGGGGGCATGGGACACTGAAGCTTTCTTT
-	TRBV28	TRBJ2-2	-	CASSPLSAGELFF	TGTGCCAGCAGTCCCCTTTCCGCCGGGGAGCTGTTTTTT
-	TRBV12-3/TRBV12-4	TRBJ2-5	-	CASSWGRFRETQYF	TGTGCCAGCAGTTGGGGGAGATTTCGGGAGACCCAGTACTTC
TRBD1	TRBV27	TRBJ2-3	-	CASSLSETGVVRRGTDTQYF	TGTGCCAGCAGTTTATCGGAGACAGGGGTGGTGCGGCGGGGAACAGATACGCAGTATTTT
-	TRBV28	TRBJ1-5	-	CASSSDGYSNQPQHF	TGTGCCAGCAGTTCAGACGGCTATAGCAATCAGCCCCAGCATTTT
-	TRBV10-2	TRBJ1-2	few	CASSESSQGRVQGYTF	TGCGCCAGCAGTGAGTCGAGTCAGGGGCGGGTTCAGGGCTACACCTTC
TRBD1	TRBV4-3	TRBJ1-6	-	CASSYPSGTDDSPLHF	TGCGCCAGCAGCTACCCGTCCGGGACAGACGATTCACCCCTCCACTTT
-	TRBV6-1	TRBJ1-1	-	CASSPAAGEDTEAFF	TGTGCCAGCAGCCCCGCTGCCGGGGAAGACACTGAAGCTTTCTTT
TRBD1	TRBV6-5	TRBJ1-1	-	CASRLDRGGTEAFF	TGTGCCAGCAGATTAGACAGGGGTGGAACTGAAGCTTTCTTT
TRBD1	TRBV7-9	TRBJ1-5	-	CASSSTGQGMGNQPQHF	TGTGCCAGCAGCTCAACCGGACAGGGTATGGGAAATCAGCCCCAGCATTTT
-	TRBV6-2/TRBV6-3	TRBJ1-2	-	CASSYSIWVGYTF	TGTGCCAGCAGTTACTCGATATGGGTTGGCTACACCTTC
TRBD2	TRBV5-4	TRBJ2-7	-	CASSSPNDPGLAGVGDEQYF	TGTGCCAGCAGCTCCCCGAACGACCCGGGACTAGCGGGAGTGGGTGACGAGCAGTACTTC
-	TRBV30	TRBJ2-1	once	CAWSTDWGAGNEQFF	TGTGCCTGGAGTACAGACTGGGGTGCTGGCAATGAGCAGTTCTTC
-	TRBV7-9	TRBJ1-1	once	CASSLVLLTEAFF	TGTGCCAGCAGCTTAGTTCTCTTAACTGAAGCTTTCTTT
-	TRBV6-2/TRBV6-3	TRBJ2-7	once	CASSYAGQPYEQYF	TGTGCCAGCAGTTACGCGGGGCAGCCTTACGAGCAGTACTTC
TRBD2	TRBV28	TRBJ2-1	few	CASSAGLAAYNEQFF	TGTGCCAGCAGTGCGGGACTAGCGGCTTACAATGAGCAGTTCTTC
TRBD2	TRBV7-2	TRBJ2-3	-	CASSLIIAGGSDTQYF	TGTGCCAGCAGCTTAATAATAGCGGGAGGCTCGGATACGCAGTATTTT
TRBD2	TRBV24-1	TRBJ2-5	-	CATTVGRGGQETQYF	TGTGCCACCACCGTTGGGCGGGGGGGACAAGAGACCCAGTACTTC
-	TRBV4-1	TRBJ1-2	-	CASSQDLWGGGYTF	TGCGCCAGCAGCCAAGATCTTTGGGGAGGGGGCTACACCTTC
-	TRBV2	TRBJ1-5	-	CASSGGQGGWQPQHF	TGTGCCAGCAGTGGGGGGCAGGGAGGCTGGCAGCCCCAGCATTTT
-	TRBV28	TRBJ1-5	-	CASSFRGLYPNQPQHF	TGTGCCAGCAGTTTCAGGGGCCTGTACCCAAATCAGCCCCAGCATTTT
TRBD2	TRBV12-3/TRBV12-4	TRBJ2-7	-	CASSLAPSGSYEQYF	TGTGCCAGCAGTTTAGCCCCTAGCGGCTCCTACGAGCAGTACTTC
-	TRBV5-4	TRBJ2-3	-	CASSLESGNTDTQYF	TGTGCCAGCAGCTTGGAAAGCGGAAACACAGATACGCAGTATTTT
-	TRBV4-3	TRBJ2-1	-	CASSQDWSCEQFF	TGCGCCAGCAGCCAAGATTGGAGTTGTGAGCAGTTCTTC
-	TRBV27	TRBJ2-3	-	CASSHWDTDTQYF	TGTGCCAGCAGTCACTGGGACACGGATACGCAGTATTTT
-	TRBV12-3/TRBV12-4	TRBJ2-7	-	CASSSSRDYEQYF	TGTGCCAGCAGTTCCTCAAGAGACTACGAGCAGTACTTC
TRBD2	TRBV11-2	TRBJ2-2	-	CASSLSGRPGELFF	TGTGCCAGCAGTCTTAGCGGGAGACCCGGGGAGCTGTTTTTT
-	TRBV5-1	TRBJ1-2	-	CASSMPYRSANYGYTF	TGCGCCAGCAGCATGCCCTACAGGAGCGCTAACTATGGCTACACCTTC
-	TRBV12-5	TRBJ2-2	-	CASGDTSTGELFF	TGTGCTAGTGGGGACACCTCCACCGGGGAGCTGTTTTTT
-	TRBV29-1	TRBJ1-2	-	CSVVEGDYGYTF	TGCAGCGTTGTGGAGGGGGACTATGGCTACACCTTC
-	TRBV6-5	TRBJ1-2	-	CASSYSKTSLYGYTF	TGTGCCAGCAGTTACTCGAAGACATCGCTCTATGGCTACACCTTC
TRBD1	TRBV12-3/TRBV12-4	TRBJ1-1	-	CASSLAGTGVGTEAFF	TGTGCCAGCAGTTTAGCTGGGACAGGGGTGGGGACTGAAGCTTTCTTT
TRBD1	TRBV6-5	TRBJ1-5	-	CASSYTTGGGQPQHF	TGTGCCAGCAGTTACACTACAGGGGGCGGTCAGCCCCAGCATTTT
-	TRBV4-2	TRBJ1-1	-	CASSQVQGIDTEAFF	TGTGCCAGCAGCCAAGTGCAGGGGATTGACACTGAAGCTTTCTTT
-	TRBV27	TRBJ1-2	-	CASSSLSGFNYGYTF	TGTGCCAGCAGTTCCCTGTCTGGATTTAACTATGGCTACACCTTC
TRBD2	TRBV7-2	TRBJ2-7	-	CASSTGLAGVSTYEQYF	TGTGCCAGCAGCACGGGACTAGCGGGAGTATCGACCTACGAGCAGTACTTC